Listed below are T cell receptor beta chains from one sample, sequenced in a study of blood T cell repertoires in COVID-19. Profiled with immunoSEQ multiplex PCR; TCRdb holds only in-frame clones, not every one. This table has tens of thousands of clones, 92% appearing once. Sequencing was performed on peripheral blood. These receptor sequences come from a human donor in a cohort sampled during active COVID-19. CDR3s include the opening cysteine and the closing phenylalanine or tryptophan.

V | CDR3
TRBV6-2/TRBV6-3 | CASSQLAGNEQFF
TRBV5-1 | CASSSGGNEQFF
TRBV7-2 | CASSNTGGPYEQYF
TRBV7-8 | CASTVRGVNSPLHF
TRBV10-3 | CAISDPVVNEKLFF
TRBV3-1/TRBV3-2 | CASSQVRTYNEQFF
TRBV30 | CAWSSNVGTPTEKLFF
TRBV3-1/TRBV3-2 | CASTLLGDRGNGEQFF
TRBV6-4 | CASRRGSLTGELFF
TRBV28 | CASSLGGFSNQPQHF
TRBV4-1 | CASSQEGLAANSYEQYF
TRBV9 | CASSPGQGAWEQYF
TRBV28 | CASSPKNWRLGRGATEAFF
TRBV30 | CAWRGAGGQPQHF
TRBV7-9 | CASSLAGTGGEKLFF
TRBV6-6 | CASSYSAGNQPQHF
TRBV2 | CASKWDRETQYF
TRBV5-1 | CASRGEETQYF
TRBV9 | CASSSDLGQGAYEQYF
TRBV12-5 | CASAPLGYQPQHF
TRBV11-2 | CASSPRGGQGETQYF
TRBV28 | CASSFSRGLGSFNSPLHF